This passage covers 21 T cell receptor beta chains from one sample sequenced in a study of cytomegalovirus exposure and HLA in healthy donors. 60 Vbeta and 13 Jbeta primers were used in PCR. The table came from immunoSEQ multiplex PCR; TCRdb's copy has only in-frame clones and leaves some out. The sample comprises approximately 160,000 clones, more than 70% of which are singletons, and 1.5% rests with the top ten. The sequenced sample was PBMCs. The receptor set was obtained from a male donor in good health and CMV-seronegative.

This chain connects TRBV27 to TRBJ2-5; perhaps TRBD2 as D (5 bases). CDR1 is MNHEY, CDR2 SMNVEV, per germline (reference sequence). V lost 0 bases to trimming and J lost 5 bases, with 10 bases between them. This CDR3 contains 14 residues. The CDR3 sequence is CASSLSTTGETQYF. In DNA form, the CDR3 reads TGTGCCAGCAGTTTATCTACGACGGGGGAGACCCAGTACTTC.

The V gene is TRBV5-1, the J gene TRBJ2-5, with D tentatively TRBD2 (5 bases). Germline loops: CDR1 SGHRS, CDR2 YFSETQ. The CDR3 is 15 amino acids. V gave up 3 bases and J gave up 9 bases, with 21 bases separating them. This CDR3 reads CASSWIREFGQPQYF. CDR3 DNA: TGCGCCAGCAGCTGGATCCGGGAATTCGGTCAGCCCCAGTACTTC.

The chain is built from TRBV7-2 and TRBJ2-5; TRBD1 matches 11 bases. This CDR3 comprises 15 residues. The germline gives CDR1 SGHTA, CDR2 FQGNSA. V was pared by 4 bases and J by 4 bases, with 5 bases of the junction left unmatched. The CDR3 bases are TGTGCCAGCAGCTACTGGACAGGGGGCGCAGAGACCCAGTACTTC. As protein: CASSYWTGGAETQYF.

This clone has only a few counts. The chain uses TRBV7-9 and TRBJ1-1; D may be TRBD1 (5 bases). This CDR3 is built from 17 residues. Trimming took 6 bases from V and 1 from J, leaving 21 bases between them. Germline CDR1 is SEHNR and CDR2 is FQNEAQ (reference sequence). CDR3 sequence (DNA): TGTGCCAGCAGGGGGAGGGGCAGCGGGGGTGAGAACACTGAAGCTTTCTTT. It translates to CASRGRGSGGENTEAFF.

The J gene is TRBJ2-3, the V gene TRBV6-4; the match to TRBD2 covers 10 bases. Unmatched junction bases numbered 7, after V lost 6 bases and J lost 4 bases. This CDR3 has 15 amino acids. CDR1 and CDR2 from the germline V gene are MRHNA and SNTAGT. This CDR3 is CASSSSGGAADTQYF. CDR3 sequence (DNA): TGTGCCAGCAGCAGCAGCGGGGGGGCCGCAGATACGCAGTATTTT.

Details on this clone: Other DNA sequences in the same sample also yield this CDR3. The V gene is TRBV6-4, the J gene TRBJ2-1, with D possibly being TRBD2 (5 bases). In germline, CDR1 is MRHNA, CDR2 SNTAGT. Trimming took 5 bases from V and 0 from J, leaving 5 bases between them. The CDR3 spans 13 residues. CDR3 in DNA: TGTGCCAGCAGTAGCGGCTCCTACAATGAGCAGTTCTTC. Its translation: CASSSGSYNEQFF.

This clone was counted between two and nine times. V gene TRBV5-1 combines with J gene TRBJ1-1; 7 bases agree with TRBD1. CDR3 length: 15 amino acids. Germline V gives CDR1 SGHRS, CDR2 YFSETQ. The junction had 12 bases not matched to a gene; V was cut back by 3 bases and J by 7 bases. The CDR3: CASSSNRQGLGEAFF. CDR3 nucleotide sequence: TGCGCCAGCAGCTCGAATAGACAGGGTCTGGGTGAAGCTTTCTTT.

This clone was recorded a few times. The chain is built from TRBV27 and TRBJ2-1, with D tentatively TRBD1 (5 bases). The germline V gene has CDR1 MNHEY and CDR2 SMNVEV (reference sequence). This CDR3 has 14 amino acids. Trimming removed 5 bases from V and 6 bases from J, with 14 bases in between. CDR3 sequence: CASSPFDSRNEQFF. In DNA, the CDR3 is TGTGCCAGCAGTCCCTTCGACAGTCGCAATGAGCAGTTCTTC.

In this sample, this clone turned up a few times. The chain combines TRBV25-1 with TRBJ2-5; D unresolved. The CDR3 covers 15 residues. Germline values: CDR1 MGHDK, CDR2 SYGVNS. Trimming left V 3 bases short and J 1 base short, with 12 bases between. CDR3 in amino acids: CASSDAIPLQETQYF. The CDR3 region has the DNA TGTGCCAGCAGTGATGCGATCCCACTCCAAGAGACCCAGTACTTC.

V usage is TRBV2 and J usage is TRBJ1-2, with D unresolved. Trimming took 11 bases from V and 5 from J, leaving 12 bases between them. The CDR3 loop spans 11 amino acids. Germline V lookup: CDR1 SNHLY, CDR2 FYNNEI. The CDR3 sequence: CAGFEEYGYTF. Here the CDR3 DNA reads TGTGCCGGATTCGAGGAGTATGGCTACACCTTC. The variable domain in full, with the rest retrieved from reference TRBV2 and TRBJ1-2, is EPEVTQTPSHQVTQMGQEVILRCVPISNHLYFYWYRQILGQKVEFLVSFYNNEISEKSEIFDDQFSVERPDGSNFTLKIRSTKLEDSAMYFCAGFEEYGYTFGSGTRLTVV.

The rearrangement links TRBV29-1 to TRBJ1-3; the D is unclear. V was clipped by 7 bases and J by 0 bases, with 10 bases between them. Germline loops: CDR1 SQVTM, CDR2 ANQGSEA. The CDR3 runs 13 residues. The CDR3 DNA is TGCAGCGCCATACTATACTCTGGAAACACCATATATTTT. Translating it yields CSAILYSGNTIYF.

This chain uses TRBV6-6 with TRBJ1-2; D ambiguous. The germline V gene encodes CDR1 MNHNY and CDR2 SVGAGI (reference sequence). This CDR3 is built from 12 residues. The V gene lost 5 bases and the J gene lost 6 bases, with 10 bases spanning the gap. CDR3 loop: CASSLLFDGYTF. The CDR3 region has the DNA TGTGCCAGCAGTCTTCTTTTTGATGGCTACACCTTC.

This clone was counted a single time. The CDR3, as DNA: TGTGCCAGCAGCCCGGGGGAGGTCAGCAATCAGCCCCAGCATTTT. It codes for CASSPGEVSNQPQHF. V is TRBV4-2 and J is TRBJ1-5; TRBD1 might be the D (5 bases). Germline CDR1 LGHNA, CDR2 YNFKEQ. The CDR3 totals 15 residues. V was pared by 4 bases and J by 1 base, with 11 bases between.

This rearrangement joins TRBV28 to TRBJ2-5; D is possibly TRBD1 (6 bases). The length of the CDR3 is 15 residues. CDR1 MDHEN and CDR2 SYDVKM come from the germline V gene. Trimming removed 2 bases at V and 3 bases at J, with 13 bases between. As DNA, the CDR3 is TGTGCCAGCAGTTTAGGGCAGGGGATGGAAGAGACCCAGTACTTC. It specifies CASSLGQGMEETQYF.

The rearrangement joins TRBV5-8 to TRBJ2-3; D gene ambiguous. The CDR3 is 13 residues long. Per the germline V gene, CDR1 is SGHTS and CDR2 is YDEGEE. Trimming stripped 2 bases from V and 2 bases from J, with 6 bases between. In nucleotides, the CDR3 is TGTGCCAGCAGCTTAGCCGACACAGATACGCAGTATTTT. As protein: CASSLADTDTQYF.

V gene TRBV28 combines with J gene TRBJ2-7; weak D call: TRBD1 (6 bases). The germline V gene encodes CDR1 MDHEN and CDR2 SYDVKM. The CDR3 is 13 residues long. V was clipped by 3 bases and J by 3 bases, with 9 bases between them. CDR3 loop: CASSFQGSYEQYF. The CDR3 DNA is TGTGCCAGCAGTTTTCAGGGGAGCTACGAGCAGTACTTC.

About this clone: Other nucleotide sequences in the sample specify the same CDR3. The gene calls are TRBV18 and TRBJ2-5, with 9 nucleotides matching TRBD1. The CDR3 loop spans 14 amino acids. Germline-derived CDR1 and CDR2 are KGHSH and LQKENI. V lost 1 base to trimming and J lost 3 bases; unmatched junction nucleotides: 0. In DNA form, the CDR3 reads TGTGCCAGCTCACCACGGACAGGGGAAGAGACCCAGTACTTC. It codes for CASSPRTGEETQYF.

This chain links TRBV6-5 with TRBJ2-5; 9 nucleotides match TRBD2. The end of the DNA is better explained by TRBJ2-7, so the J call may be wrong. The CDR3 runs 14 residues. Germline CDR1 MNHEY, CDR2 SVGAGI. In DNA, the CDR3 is TGTGCCAGCAGTTCCACCGGGACTAGCACCGAGCAGTACTTC. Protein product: CASSSTGTSTEQYF.

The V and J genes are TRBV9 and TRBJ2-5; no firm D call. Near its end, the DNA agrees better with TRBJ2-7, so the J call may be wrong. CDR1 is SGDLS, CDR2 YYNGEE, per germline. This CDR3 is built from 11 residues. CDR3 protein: CASSPDYEQYF. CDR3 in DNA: TGTGCCAGCAGCCCCGACTACGAGCAGTACTTC.

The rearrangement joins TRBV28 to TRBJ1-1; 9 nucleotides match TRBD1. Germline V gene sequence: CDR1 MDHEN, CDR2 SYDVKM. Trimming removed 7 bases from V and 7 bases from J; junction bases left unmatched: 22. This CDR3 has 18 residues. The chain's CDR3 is CASTPSSSEGQGLGEAFF. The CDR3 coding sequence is TGTGCCAGCACTCCCTCCTCCTCCGAGGGACAGGGTTTGGGTGAAGCTTTCTTT.

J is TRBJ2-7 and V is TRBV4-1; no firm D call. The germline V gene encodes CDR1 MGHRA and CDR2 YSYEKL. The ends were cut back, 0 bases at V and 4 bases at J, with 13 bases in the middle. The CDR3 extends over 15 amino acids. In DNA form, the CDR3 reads TGCGCCAGCAGCCAAGACCCGAAAGCCTCGTACGAGCAGTACTTC. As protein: CASSQDPKASYEQYF.